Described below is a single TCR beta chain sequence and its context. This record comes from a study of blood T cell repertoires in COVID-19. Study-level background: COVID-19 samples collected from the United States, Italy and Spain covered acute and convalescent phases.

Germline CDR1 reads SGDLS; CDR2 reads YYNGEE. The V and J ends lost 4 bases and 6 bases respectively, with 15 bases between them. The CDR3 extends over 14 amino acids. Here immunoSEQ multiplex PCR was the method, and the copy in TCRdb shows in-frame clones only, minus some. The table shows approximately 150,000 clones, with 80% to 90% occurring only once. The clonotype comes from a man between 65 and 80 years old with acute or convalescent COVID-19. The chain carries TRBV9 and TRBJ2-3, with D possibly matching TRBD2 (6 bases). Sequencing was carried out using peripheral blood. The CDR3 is CASSLSGGWDTQYF. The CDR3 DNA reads TGTGCCAGCAGCCTTAGCGGCGGGTGGGATACGCAGTATTTT. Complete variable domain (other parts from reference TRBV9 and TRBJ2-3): DSGVTQTPKHLITATGQRVTLRCSPRSGDLSVYWYQQSLDQGLQFLIQYYNGEERAKGNILERFSAQQFPDLHSELNLSSLELGDSALYFCASSLSGGWDTQYFGPGTRLTVL.